These 13 T cell receptor beta chains were all obtained from the same sample, sequenced in a study of CD8+ T cells in alopecia areata. Investigators isolated RNA and reverse transcribed it into cDNA to act as the sequencing template. Method: immunoSEQ multiplex PCR; TCRdb's copy keeps in-frame clones and lacks some. This sample has more than 200,000 clones; around two thirds occur once, and the top ten carry more than 0.95%. This material consisted of CD4+ T cells sorted from blood, taken at week 0. These receptors were taken from a human donor with alopecia areata.

The CDR3 DNA follows: TGCAGTGCTAGTGATGGAGATGGCTACACCTTC. Translated, it gives CSASDGDGYTF. V and J are TRBV20-1 and TRBJ1-2, with D unclear. V dropped 3 bases and J dropped 6 bases, with 8 bases sitting between them. The CDR3 loop spans 11 amino acids. Germline V lookup: CDR1 DFQATT, CDR2 SNEGSKA (reference sequence).

This chain links TRBV5-1 with TRBJ2-3; 7 nucleotides match TRBD1. Germline CDR1 and CDR2: SGHRS and YFSETQ. The V segment lost 3 bases and the J segment 2 bases; nucleotides outside the gene matches: 3. This CDR3 has 14 amino acids. The CDR3 region is CASSSGTATDTQYF. CDR3 DNA: TGCGCCAGCAGCTCTGGGACAGCCACAGATACGCAGTATTTT.

This chain uses TRBV29-1 with TRBJ2-2, with 8 bases matching TRBD1. Germline CDR1 SQVTM, CDR2 ANQGSEA. V trimming: 7 bases; J trimming: 0 bases; junction bases outside the gene matches: 4. CDR3 size: 14 residues. The CDR3 loop reads CSAGTGTNTGELFF. The CDR3 nucleotides read TGCAGCGCCGGGACAGGCACGAACACCGGGGAGCTGTTTTTT.

This chain joins TRBV5-1 and TRBJ1-2; 9 bases fit TRBD1. CDR1 and CDR2 from the germline V gene are SGHRS and YFSETQ. This CDR3 is 14 amino acids long. The trim removed 4 bases at V and 3 bases at J, leaving 4 bases unmatched. The CDR3 protein is CASSRTGDDYGYTF. DNA of the CDR3: TGCGCCAGCAGCCGGACAGGGGACGACTATGGCTACACCTTC. Complete variable domain (other parts from reference TRBV5-1 and TRBJ1-2): KAGVTQTPRYLIKTRGQQVTLSCSPISGHRSVSWYQQTPGQGLQFLFEYFSETQRNKGNFPGRFSGRQFSNSRSEMNVSTLELGDSALYLCASSRTGDDYGYTFGSGTRLTVV.

This chain joins TRBV19 and TRBJ1-2; TRBD1 matches at 7 bases. Per germline, CDR1 LNHDA and CDR2 SQIVND (reference sequence). Trimming at V came to 5 bases and at J to 2 bases, leaving 2 bases not matched to a gene. The CDR3 spans 13 residues. The CDR3 DNA sequence: TGTGCCAGTAGTCCGGACAGGAACTATGGCTACACCTTC. Translation: CASSPDRNYGYTF.

The V call is TRBV2, the J call TRBJ1-6, with D unclear. Trimming cost V 7 bases and J 7 bases, with 14 bases left between them. This CDR3 is 14 amino acids long. CDR1 is SNHLY, CDR2 FYNNEI, per germline. The CDR3 DNA reads as TGTGCCAGCATCGTATCCGGCGAGAATTCACCCCTCCACTTT. It translates to CASIVSGENSPLHF.

The chain employs TRBV27 and TRBJ2-7, with D possibly being TRBD1 or TRBD2 (6 bases each). V was shortened by 4 bases and J by 0 bases, with 13 bases between the two germline ends. Germline CDR1 and CDR2: MNHEY and SMNVEV (reference sequence). The CDR3 consists of 15 residues. The CDR3 sequence: CASSSYREASYEQYF. The CDR3 DNA reads TGTGCCAGCAGTTCCTACAGGGAGGCCTCCTACGAGCAGTACTTC.

This clone came up once. The rearrangement joins TRBV29-1 to TRBJ1-1; 8 nucleotides line up with TRBD1. This CDR3 contains 13 residues. Germline assignment: CDR1 SQVTM and CDR2 ANQGSEA. V was pared by 4 bases and J by 4 bases, with 5 bases of the junction left unmatched. This CDR3 reads CSVVGRGPTEAFF. The CDR3 nucleotides read TGCAGCGTTGTTGGCAGGGGGCCCACTGAAGCTTTCTTT.

The chain uses TRBV30 and TRBJ2-3, with D perhaps matching TRBD1 or TRBD2 (6 bases each). From germline, CDR1 is GTSNPN and CDR2 SVGIG (reference sequence). CDR3 length equals 15 residues. V lost 3 bases and J 5 bases, leaving 18 bases between the germline ends. The CDR3 reads CAWRKTGARGDTQYF. The CDR3 bases are TGTGCCTGGAGGAAAACGGGGGCCCGCGGAGATACGCAGTATTTT.

This clone was seen only a few times. The CDR3 nucleotides are TGCAGCGTTGAAGGGGGACAGGGGAACACCGGGGAGCTGTTTTTT. Amino acid sequence: CSVEGGQGNTGELFF. The genes are TRBV29-1 and TRBJ2-2; TRBD1 matches 9 bases. The length of the CDR3 is 15 residues. V was pared by 1 base and J by 1 base, with 1 base of the junction left unmatched. The germline gives CDR1 SQVTM, CDR2 ANQGSEA.

CDR3 amino acids: CASSQAGSRDTEAFF. CDR3 DNA: TGTGCCAGCAGCCAAGCGGGTAGCAGGGACACTGAAGCTTTCTTT. The chain recombines TRBV4-2 with TRBJ1-1, with D possibly TRBD1 on 5 matching bases. V shed 1 base and J shed 3 bases, with 12 bases lying between them. CDR3 size: 15 residues. Germline CDR1 and CDR2: LGHNA and YNFKEQ.

The table lists this clone with a few counts. Relative to the germline gene, one junction end is altered; a read error may explain this. The V gene is TRBV7-7, the J gene TRBJ2-3; 8 positions match TRBD2. The CDR3 spans 18 residues. CDR1 SSHAT and CDR2 FNYEAQ come from the germline V gene (reference sequence). The CDR3 DNA follows: TGTGCTAGCAGCTTGTTGACTCCGGGACTAGGGATCGCAGATACGCAGTATTTT. It encodes CASSLLTPGLGIADTQYF.

The chain has TRBV29-1 and TRBJ2-1; D unclear. The V and J ends lost 1 base and 4 bases respectively, with 5 bases between them. The CDR3 totals 12 residues. CDR1 and CDR2 from the germline V gene are SQVTM and ANQGSEA. CDR3 DNA: TGCAGCGTTGAAGGAACTTACAATGAGCAGTTCTTC. This sequence encodes CSVEGTYNEQFF.